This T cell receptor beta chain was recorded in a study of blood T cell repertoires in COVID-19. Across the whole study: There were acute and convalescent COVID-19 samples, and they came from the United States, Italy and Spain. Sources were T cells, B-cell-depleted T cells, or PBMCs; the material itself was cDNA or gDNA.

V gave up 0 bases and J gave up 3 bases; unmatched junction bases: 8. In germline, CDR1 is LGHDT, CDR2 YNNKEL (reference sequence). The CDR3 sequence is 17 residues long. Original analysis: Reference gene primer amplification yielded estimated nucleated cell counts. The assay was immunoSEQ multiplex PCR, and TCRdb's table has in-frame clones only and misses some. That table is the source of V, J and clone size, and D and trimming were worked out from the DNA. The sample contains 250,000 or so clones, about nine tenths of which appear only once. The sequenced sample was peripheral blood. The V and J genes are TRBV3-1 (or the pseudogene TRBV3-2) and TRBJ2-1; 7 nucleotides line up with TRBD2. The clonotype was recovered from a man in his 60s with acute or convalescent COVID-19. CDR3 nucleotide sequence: TGTGCCAGCAGCCAAGATCTAGCTAGCGGAAACTACAATGAGCAGTTCTTC. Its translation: CASSQDLASGNYNEQFF.